Presented here are 14 T cell receptor beta chains from one specimen sequenced in a study of CD8 T cells in ankylosing spondylitis. Each CDR3 protein gets one entry after TCRdb re-called the 5' RACE reads with MiXCR. This table holds about 260,000 distinct CDR3 sequences, more than 20% found once. The sequencing input was blood, either unsorted or a sorted T cell fraction (not recorded which). All receptors derive from a male donor with ankylosing spondylitis or in good health (not recorded which).

This clonotype was recorded at least ten times. The chain links TRBV5-1 to TRBJ2-5; D is unresolved. Trimming shortened V by 1 base and J by 1 base, and 8 bases separated the two germline ends. Germline-derived CDR1 and CDR2 are SGHRS and YFSETQ. This CDR3 comprises 14 residues. The DNA for the CDR3 is TGCGCCAGCAGCTTGAACCGCGTCCAAGAGACCCAGTACTTC. Protein product: CASSLNRVQETQYF. The whole variable domain, filled in from reference TRBV5-1 and TRBJ2-5, reads KAGVTQTPRYLIKTRGQQVTLSCSPISGHRSVSWYQQTPGQGLQFLFEYFSETQRNKGNFPGRFSGRQFSNSRSEMNVSTLELGDSALYLCASSLNRVQETQYFGPGTRLLVL.

This clonotype occurred many times. The V gene is TRBV12-3 or TRBV12-4, the J gene TRBJ1-1; D ambiguous. The CDR3 spans 13 residues. Trimming stripped 4 bases from V and 7 bases from J, with 13 bases between. The CDR3 sequence: CASSYTAILEAFF. CDR3 in DNA: TGTGCCAGCAGTTATACAGCGATCCTTGAAGCTTTCTTT.

This clonotype was counted many times. The chain has TRBV4-1 and TRBJ2-5; TRBD1 is a possible D gene (7 bases). V was pared by 3 bases and J by 5 bases, with 13 bases between. Germline CDR1 reads MGHRA; CDR2 reads YSYEKL. The CDR3 runs 14 residues. CDR3 sequence (DNA): TGCGCCAGCAGCCAGACAGGGAGGTTGGAGACCCAGTACTTC. It encodes CASSQTGRLETQYF.

As concerns this clonotype: One end of the junction is discordant with germline, which a read error may explain. J is TRBJ2-2 and V is TRBV5-1, with 7 bases identical to TRBD1. Looked up from germline, CDR1 is SGHRS and CDR2 is YFSETQ. CDR3 size: 14 residues. As DNA, the CDR3 is TGCGCCAGCAGCATGGGACAGTACACAGGGGAGCTGTTTTTT. This sequence encodes CASSMGQYTGELFF.

The chain is built from TRBV28 and TRBJ2-7; the match to TRBD1 covers 7 bases. Germline assignment: CDR1 MDHEN and CDR2 SYDVKM. The length of the CDR3 is 15 residues. The V gene end was trimmed by 5 bases and the J gene end by 0 bases; junction bases not matched to a gene: 7. CDR3 sequence: CASSEQGKNSYEQYF. CDR3 sequence (DNA): TGTGCCAGCAGTGAACAGGGGAAAAACTCCTACGAGCAGTACTTC.

This clonotype was counted at least ten times. The V call is TRBV10-3, the J call TRBJ2-1, with 10 bases aligning to TRBD2. The CDR3 loop spans 15 amino acids. After removal of 0 bases from V and 5 bases from J, the junction contained 1 base not matched to a gene. CDR1 is ENHRY and CDR2 is SYGVKD in the germline V gene. The CDR3 sequence is CAISESLAGDNEQFF. The DNA for the CDR3 is TGTGCCATCAGTGAGTCCCTAGCGGGGGACAATGAGCAGTTCTTC.

This clonotype was picked up a small number of times. The chain couples TRBV5-1 to TRBJ2-1; possibly TRBD1 or TRBD2 for D (6 bases each). The CDR3 is 14 residues long. CDR1 and CDR2 (germline): SGHRS, YFSETQ. Trimming took 4 bases from V and 3 from J, leaving 11 bases between them. The CDR3 bases are TGCGCCAGCAGCGGAAGGGGGGACTACAATGAGCAGTTCTTC. Translating gives CASSGRGDYNEQFF.

As for this clonotype: Relative to the germline gene, one junction end is altered; a read error may explain this. V gene TRBV7-2 combines with J gene TRBJ1-4; D possibly corresponds to TRBD1 (5 bases). This CDR3 is built from 13 residues. Germline V gene lookup returns CDR1 SGHTA and CDR2 FQGNSA. The CDR3 sequence is CSSSYSWGEKLFF. Here the CDR3 DNA reads TGTTCCAGCAGCTACTCTTGGGGGGAAAAACTGTTTTTT.

In this sample, this clonotype turned up a few times. The rearrangement joins TRBV6-5 to TRBJ2-7; 10 bases line up with TRBD1. From germline, CDR1 is MNHEY and CDR2 SVGAGI. After removal of 2 bases from V and 2 bases from J, the junction contained 3 bases not matched to a gene. The CDR3 is 15 amino acids. CDR3 sequence: CASSYGGTGAYEQYF. CDR3 DNA: TGTGCCAGCAGTTACGGCGGGACAGGGGCCTACGAGCAGTACTTC.

The chain is built from TRBV12-3 or TRBV12-4 and TRBJ2-3; D gene unclear. This CDR3 is built from 11 residues. V lost 5 bases and J lost 8, with 8 bases in between. The CDR3 DNA reads TGTGCCAGCAGTCCCGAGGTTACGCAGTATTTT. This gives the protein CASSPEVTQYF.

The chain joins TRBV20-1 to TRBJ2-5; 11 positions match TRBD2. Germline-derived CDR1 and CDR2 are DFQATT and SNEGSKA (reference sequence). The CDR3 runs 15 residues. J gave up 1 base and V 6 bases, and 7 bases lay outside the gene matches. For the CDR3, the DNA is TGCAGTGCCGACCTAGCGGGGGGTCTCCAAGAGACCCAGTACTTC. This codes for CSADLAGGLQETQYF.

This clonotype was seen many times. The chain has TRBV20-1 and TRBJ2-7; 8 positions match TRBD1. This CDR3 has 16 residues. V lost 0 bases to trimming and J lost 2 bases; unmatched junction nucleotides: 9. CDR1 and CDR2 from the germline V gene are DFQATT and SNEGSKA (reference sequence). CDR3 nucleotides: TGCAGTGCTAGAGATCTCCGGACAGGGCGGACCTACGAGCAGTACTTC. Protein sequence: CSARDLRTGRTYEQYF.

This clonotype was found a few times. This chain joins TRBV4-2 and TRBJ1-1; no firm D call. Germline V gene data show CDR1 as LGHNA and CDR2 as YNFKEQ. V was shortened by 0 bases and J by 5 bases, with 7 bases between the two germline ends. This CDR3 has 13 amino acids. The CDR3 bases are TGTGCCAGCAGCCAAGATCGTTGGACTGAAGCTTTCTTT. It codes for CASSQDRWTEAFF.

This clonotype has at least ten counts. The V call is TRBV20-1, the J call TRBJ1-6, with D perhaps matching TRBD1 (5 bases). Trimming took 6 bases from V and 7 from J, leaving 19 bases between them. Looked up from germline, CDR1 is DFQATT and CDR2 is SNEGSKA (reference sequence). The CDR3 runs 15 residues. The CDR3 DNA reads as TGCAGTGCCGTCGGTGGTGCAGGGTGGAATTCACCCCTCCACTTT. Its protein is CSAVGGAGWNSPLHF.